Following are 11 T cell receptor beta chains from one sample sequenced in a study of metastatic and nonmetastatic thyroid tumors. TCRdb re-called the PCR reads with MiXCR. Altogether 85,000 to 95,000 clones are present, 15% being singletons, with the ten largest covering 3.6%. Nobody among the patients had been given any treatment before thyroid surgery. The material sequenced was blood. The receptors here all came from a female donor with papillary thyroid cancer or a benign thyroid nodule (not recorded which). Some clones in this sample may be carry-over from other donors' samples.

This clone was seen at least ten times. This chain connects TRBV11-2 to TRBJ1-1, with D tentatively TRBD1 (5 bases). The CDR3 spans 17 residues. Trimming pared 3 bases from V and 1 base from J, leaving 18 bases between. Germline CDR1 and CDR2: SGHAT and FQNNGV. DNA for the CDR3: TGTGCCAGCAGCTTCCTCTCCTTGGGACGGACGAACACTGAAGCTTTCTTT. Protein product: CASSFLSLGRTNTEAFF. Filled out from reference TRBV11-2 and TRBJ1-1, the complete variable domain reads EAGVAQSPRYKIIEKRQSVAFWCNPISGHATLYWYQQILGQGPKLLIQFQNNGVVDDSQLPKDRFSAERLKGVDSTLKIQPAKLEDSAVYLCASSFLSLGRTNTEAFFGQGTRLTVV.

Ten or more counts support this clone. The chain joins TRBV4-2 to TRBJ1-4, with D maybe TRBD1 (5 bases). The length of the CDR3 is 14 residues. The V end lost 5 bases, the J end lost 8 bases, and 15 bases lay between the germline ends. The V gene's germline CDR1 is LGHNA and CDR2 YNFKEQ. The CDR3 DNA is TGTGCCAGCAGCTCCCGGACCCGGGGGGAAAAACTGTTTTTT. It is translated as CASSSRTRGEKLFF.

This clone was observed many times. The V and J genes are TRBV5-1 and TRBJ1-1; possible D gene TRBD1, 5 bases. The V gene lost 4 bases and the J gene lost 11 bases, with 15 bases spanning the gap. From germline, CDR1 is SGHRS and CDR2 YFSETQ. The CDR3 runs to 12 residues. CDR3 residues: CASSLLGEGAFF. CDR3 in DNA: TGCGCCAGCAGCCTGCTAGGGGAGGGGGCTTTCTTT.

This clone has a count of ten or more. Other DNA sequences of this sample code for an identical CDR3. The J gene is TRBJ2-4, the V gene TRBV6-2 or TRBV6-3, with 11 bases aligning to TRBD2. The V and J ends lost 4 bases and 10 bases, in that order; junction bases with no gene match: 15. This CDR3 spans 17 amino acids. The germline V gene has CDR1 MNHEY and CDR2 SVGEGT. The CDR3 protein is CASSSQLLAGAREIQYF. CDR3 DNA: TGTGCCAGCAGTTCCCAATTACTAGCGGGGGCCCGAGAGATTCAGTACTTC.

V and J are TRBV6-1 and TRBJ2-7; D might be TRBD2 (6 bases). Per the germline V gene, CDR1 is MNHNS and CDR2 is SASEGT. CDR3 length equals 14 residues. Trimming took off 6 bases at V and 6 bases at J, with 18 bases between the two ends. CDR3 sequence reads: CASRGSGRRSEQYF. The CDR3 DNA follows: TGTGCCAGCAGGGGTTCGGGGAGGCGCAGCGAGCAGTACTTC.

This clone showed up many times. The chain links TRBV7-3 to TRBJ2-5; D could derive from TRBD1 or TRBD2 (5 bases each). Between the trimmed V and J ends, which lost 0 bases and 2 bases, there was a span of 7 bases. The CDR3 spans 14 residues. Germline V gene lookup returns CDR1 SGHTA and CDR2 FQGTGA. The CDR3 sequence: CASSLTRGQETQYF. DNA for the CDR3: TGTGCCAGCAGCTTAACGAGGGGTCAAGAGACCCAGTACTTC.

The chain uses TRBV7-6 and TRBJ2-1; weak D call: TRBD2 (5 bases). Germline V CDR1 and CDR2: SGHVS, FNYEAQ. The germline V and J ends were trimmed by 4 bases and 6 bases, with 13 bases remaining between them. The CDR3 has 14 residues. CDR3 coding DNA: TGTGCCAGCAGCTCACTAAGCGGCCTCAATGAGCAGTTCTTC. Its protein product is CASSSLSGLNEQFF.

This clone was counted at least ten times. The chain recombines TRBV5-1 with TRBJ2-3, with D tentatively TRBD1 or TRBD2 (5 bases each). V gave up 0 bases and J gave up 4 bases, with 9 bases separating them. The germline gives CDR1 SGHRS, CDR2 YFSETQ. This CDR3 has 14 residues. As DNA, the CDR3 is TGCGCCAGCAGCTTGGCTAGAGGGGCAGATACGCAGTATTTT. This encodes CASSLARGADTQYF. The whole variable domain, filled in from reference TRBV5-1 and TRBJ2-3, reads KAGVTQTPRYLIKTRGQQVTLSCSPISGHRSVSWYQQTPGQGLQFLFEYFSETQRNKGNFPGRFSGRQFSNSRSEMNVSTLELGDSALYLCASSLARGADTQYFGPGTRLTVL.

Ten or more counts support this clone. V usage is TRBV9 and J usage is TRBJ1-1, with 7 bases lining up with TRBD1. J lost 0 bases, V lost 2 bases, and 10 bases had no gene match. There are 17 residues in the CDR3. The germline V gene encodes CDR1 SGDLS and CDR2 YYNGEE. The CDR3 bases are TGTGCCAGCAGCGTGACTGACAGGGTTTGGATGAACACTGAAGCTTTCTTT. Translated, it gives CASSVTDRVWMNTEAFF.

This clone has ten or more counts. CDR3 nucleotides: TGTGCCAGTAGTATGGGGCAGGGAGGTGAAAAACTGTTTTTT. As protein: CASSMGQGGEKLFF. The chain is built from TRBV19 and TRBJ1-4, with D possibly TRBD1 on 5 matching bases. This CDR3 contains 14 residues. The V gene lost 3 bases and the J gene lost 7 bases, with 12 bases spanning the gap. CDR1 is LNHDA, CDR2 SQIVND, per germline (reference sequence).

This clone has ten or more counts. In DNA form, the CDR3 reads TGCAGTGCTAGTGAGCGGACAGGGGCTGTCCAAAAACTGTTTTTT. Translated: CSASERTGAVQKLFF. The chain employs TRBV20-1 and TRBJ1-4, with 9 nucleotides matching TRBD1. CDR3 length: 15 amino acids. Germline V CDR1 and CDR2: DFQATT, SNEGSKA (reference sequence). The junction had 11 bases not matched to a gene; V was cut back by 3 bases and J by 9 bases.